This T cell receptor (beta chain) was sequenced during a study of shared clonotypes between healthy human individuals (dated by TCRdb to about 2020). For the wider study: Three men and two women, aged 18 to 49 years, made up the cohort. For each donor, CD4 naive and CD4 memory were each given three plates, CD8 naive was given two plates, and CD8 memory was given one plate. Blood TCR repertoires of roughly five healthy adults were deeply sequenced to estimate repertoire size and the extent of clonotype sharing between individuals. To increase sequencing depth and limit assay-specific biases, different laboratories used diverse techniques to prepare libraries and sequence TCR repertoires. Leukapheresis yielded between about 0.85 and 10 billion PBMCs per donor. General findings and caveats noted by the study authors: Pairwise subsampling indicated that sequencing depth was expected to affect the degree of clonotype sharing among donors. When several donors were compared, the shared fraction of clonotypes was around 5% for naive CD4, around 3.5% for naive CD8, 2.3% for memory CD4, and less than 0.45% for memory CD8. Larger estimated clonotype richness was generally found for naive subsets than for memory subsets. Sampling was limited to blood, and TCR repertoires in tissue likely differ from TCR repertoires in blood. Compared with non-shared clonotypes, the clonotypes found in all four sorted-subset donors had higher generation probabilities. Even with the large sequencing depth, rarefaction of the sorted-subset datasets indicated that sequencing was incomplete. Because the study included a small number of donors, the genetic and exposure-history diversity represented was limited.

Using the deep immunoSEQ assay, TCR CDR3 regions were amplified from genomic DNA by multiplex PCR. Genomic DNA extracted from each cell subset was distributed evenly over all wells of several immunoSEQ 96-well plates, and each plate served as one replicate. Each replicate PCR for sorted subsets received 150 to 250 ng genomic DNA, equal to 30,000 or so T cell genomes. Purified libraries were quantified with a Qubit 3.0 fluorometer, sized on a Bioanalyzer 2100, and re-quantified with the KAPA Library Quantification kit. Each immunoSEQ 96-well plate was sequenced on its own single-read 150-cycle Illumina NextSeq 550 flow cell. From the authors' description of their analysis: The immunoSEQ output contained only junctional sequences without quality scores, so filtering could not match that applied to full-length reads. Sequences were annotated with PyIR, a Python wrapper for IgBLAST v1.9, and V/J genes and CDR3 were assigned using IMGT germline references. Any read was removed if the V/J assignment was weak (E-value above 1e-6), the CDR3 was missing, or the read contained stop codons, out-of-frame junctions, or ambiguous translated residues. A V3J clonotype was defined by an identical inferred V gene, J gene, and CDR3 amino acid sequence. Percentage overlap between repertoires was computed as shared unique clonotypes divided by the size of the smaller repertoire. Repertoire richness was assessed with RTK rarefaction, the Chao1 estimator, and Recon v2.1 estimates of unobserved clonotypes. OLGA was used to compute generation probabilities for all TCRbeta clonotypes that the gDNA method yielded from four donors. Sourced from immuneACCESS, this table was stored by TCRdb with only in-frame sequences that have V and J called. A share of the clones is absent; for the studies checked, an unresolved V gene accounts for under half, and the remainder has no known explanation. That table is the source of V, J and clone size, and D and trimming were worked out from the DNA. The sample yields about 710,000 clones; roughly 72% were counted once. Clones ranked in the top ten supply around 1.8% of the sample.

Healthy HIV-negative adults with no recently reported acute infections or vaccinations were included as donors. Every donor was a Caucasian adult residing in Nashville, Tennessee, USA. CD4+ T cells were enriched through magnetic negative selection, after which naive cells were positively selected on CD45RA and the remaining negative fraction served as the memory subset. Blood was collected by leukapheresis, and PBMCs were isolated by Ficoll-Histopaque density gradient centrifugation and then cryopreserved in liquid nitrogen vapor phase. Purity and quantity of every magnetically sorted T cell population were checked by analytical flow cytometry. Genomic DNA was isolated from every sorted fraction and measured by UV absorbance on a Nanodrop 2000c. This clone was recorded at least ten times. Its antigen is currently not known. Base qualities were left out, and no much larger clone turns up one base away.

The CDR3 runs 12 amino acids, cysteine and phenylalanine included. Of all the DNA, just the CDR3 is kept, 36 bases in frame from base 1. The germline V gene specifies SQVTM as CDR1 and ANQGSEA as CDR2. V and J are truncated by 7 bases and 0 bases respectively, leaving an intervening sequence of 9 bases. This clonotype was obtained from a woman aged 30 to 39 in good health. Recombination joined TRBV29-1 with TRBJ1-1; no D segment can be confidently identified. Sequencing input: memory CD4+ T cells sorted from blood. The cell subset or site label for this specimen denotes: CD45RA-negative fraction. The CDR3 protein is CSATVLNTEAFF. The bases are TGCAGCGCCACAGTTTTGAACACTGAAGCTTTCTTT.